Here is one T cell receptor beta chain with its context. The CDR3 sequence is 14 residues long. In germline, CDR1 is SGHDT, CDR2 YYEEEE. V was pared by 5 bases and J by 5 bases, with 16 bases between. Living in about 25 US areas, the participants were between roughly 18 and 89 years of age. Participants classified as exposed had met a COVID-19 case within 2 weeks before study entry. Assay used: immunoSEQ multiplex PCR; TCRdb lists only in-frame clones, some missing. The sample holds some 400,000 clones, roughly 90% seen once. The data are from a study of blood T cell repertoires in COVID-19. The overall study: Specimens from acute and convalescent COVID-19 originated in the United States, Italy and Spain. PBMCs, B-cell-depleted T cells, or T cells were the source of the cDNA or gDNA that made up the material.

The sample consisted of PBMCs or T cells enriched from blood (not recorded which). The receptor's source is a woman aged 40 to 49 who had been exposed to COVID-19. The chain joins TRBV5-6 to TRBJ1-1; a possible D gene is TRBD1 (5 bases). DNA of the CDR3: TGTGCCAGCAGTCGTAACGCAGGGAGGACTGAAGCTTTCTTT. This translates into CASSRNAGRTEAFF.